This T cell receptor beta chain is from a study of beta chain features in type 1 diabetes. Findings of the study overall: Shortening of TCRB CDR3s, moderate but significant, appeared in all four CD4+ subsets of Type 1 diabetes patients. Any HLA type influence on TCRB rearrangement was left unresolved here.

Remarks on this clone: Its specificity is unknown.

The CDR3 has 14 amino acids. CDR1 is SGHRS, CDR2 YFSETQ, per germline. Trimming cost V 2 bases and J 7 bases, with 13 bases left between them. Expressed TCRB transcripts were sequenced because the entire RNA isolate underwent reverse transcription. The table came from immunoSEQ multiplex PCR; TCRdb's copy has only in-frame clones and leaves some out. The profile shows hundreds of thousands of clones, over 11% of them singletons. Purity exceeded 95% in all sorted populations. The genes are TRBV5-1 and TRBJ2-1; D ambiguous. The sample consisted of naive CD4+ T cells from blood. The source is a man aged 18-30 years with type 1 diabetes. The CDR3 loop is CASSLRASRNEQFF. The CDR3 DNA reads as TGCGCCAGCAGCTTAAGAGCCAGCCGGAATGAGCAGTTCTTC.